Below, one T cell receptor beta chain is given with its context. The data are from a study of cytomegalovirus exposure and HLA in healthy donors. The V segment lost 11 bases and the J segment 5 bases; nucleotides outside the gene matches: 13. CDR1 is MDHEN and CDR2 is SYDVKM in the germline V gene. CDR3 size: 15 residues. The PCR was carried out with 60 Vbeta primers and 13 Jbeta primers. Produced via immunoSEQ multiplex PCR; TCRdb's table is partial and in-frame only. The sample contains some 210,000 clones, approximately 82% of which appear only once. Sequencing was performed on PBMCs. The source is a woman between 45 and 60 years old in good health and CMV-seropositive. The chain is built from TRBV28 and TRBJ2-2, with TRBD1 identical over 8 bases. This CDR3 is CAYGGRGRGTGELFF. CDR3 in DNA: TGTGCCTACGGGGGCAGGGGGCGCGGGACCGGGGAGCTGTTTTTT.